Below are 2 T cell receptor beta chains sequenced from a single sample in a study of vaccination effects on CD4 cells after COVID-19. Viral peptide pool expansion of antigen-specific CD4+ T cells preceded sequencing in the ViraFEST assay. Between days 9 and 10 of culture, CD4+ T cells were separated out. Each participant received a vaccine that was either BNT162b2 or mRNA-1273, given as two doses. Sequencing used immunoSEQ multiplex PCR; TCRdb keeps in-frame clones, though not all of them. This sample has roughly 70,000 clones, with about 80% found just once. No antigen has been identified for these receptors. The sequenced sample was CD4+ T cells from PBMCs cultured with HCoV-OC43 spike peptides, obtained after COVID-19 vaccination. Subset in this sample: HCoV-OC43 spike overlapping peptide pool stimulation. These receptors all stem from a human donor who received a COVID-19 vaccine.

The rearrangement uses TRBV18 and TRBJ1-1; 7 bases match TRBD1. V lost 5 bases to trimming and J lost 1 base; unmatched junction nucleotides: 7. The CDR3 has 15 amino acids. Per germline, CDR1 KGHSH and CDR2 LQKENI. CDR3 nucleotide sequence: TGTGCCAGCTCATTGGGACAGCCAGGGAACACTGAAGCTTTCTTT. Amino acid sequence: CASSLGQPGNTEAFF.

This rearrangement joins TRBV5-1 to TRBJ2-5; TRBD2 matches at 9 bases. Germline lookup yields CDR1 SGHRS and CDR2 YFSETQ. CDR3 length: 16 residues. With 1 base clipped from V and 5 bases from J, the junction kept 9 bases outside the gene matches. The CDR3 DNA sequence: TGCGCCAGCAGCTTGTCCGGTAGCGGGGGAGGGGAGACCCAGTACTTC. Amino acid sequence: CASSLSGSGGGETQYF.